These 16 T cell receptor beta chains originate from one sample sequenced in a study of post-analysis software for immune sequencing data. The antigens for these receptors are not known. Whole-study findings and limits: TRBV segments more frequent in patients than in controls numbered five and included TRBV5-6, TRBV5-1 and TRBV20-1.

Researchers reported that TCR beta cDNA libraries carried unique molecular identifiers. TCRdb re-called the PCR reads through MiXCR, storing one row per CDR3 protein. The table shows about 260,000 distinct CDR3 sequences, with 35% to 45% occurring only once. Sequenced sample: blood. These receptors came from a girl aged 10 to 17 with multiple sclerosis.

This clonotype has a count of ten or more. J is TRBJ2-7 and V is TRBV6-1, with 12 bases identical to TRBD2. CDR3 length: 16 amino acids. Trimming at V came to 7 bases and at J to 6 bases, leaving 13 bases not matched to a gene. Germline V CDR1 and CDR2: MNHNS, SASEGT. CDR3 region: CASTLAGGRLPVEQYF. CDR3 nucleotides: TGTGCCAGCACCCTAGCGGGGGGGCGGCTCCCTGTCGAGCAGTACTTC.

The chain combines TRBV20-1 with TRBJ2-3; D perhaps matches TRBD2 (6 bases). V was trimmed by 6 bases and J by 5 bases, leaving 12 bases between them. Germline CDR1 and CDR2: DFQATT and SNEGSKA (reference sequence). This CDR3 has 12 amino acids. The CDR3 region is CSAKTSVDTQYF. The CDR3 region has the DNA TGCAGTGCGAAGACTAGTGTAGATACGCAGTATTTT.

The table lists this clonotype with many counts. This rearrangement joins TRBV20-1 to TRBJ2-1; the D gene is possibly TRBD2 (6 bases). Germline V gene data show CDR1 as DFQATT and CDR2 as SNEGSKA (reference sequence). The CDR3 consists of 16 residues. The V end lost 0 bases, the J end lost 8 bases, and 20 bases lay between the germline ends. The DNA of the CDR3 is TGCAGTGCTAGAGATACCGGGACTGGGGATTACGATGAGCAGTTCTTC. Its translation: CSARDTGTGDYDEQFF.

A remark on this clonotype: A clone one base away is much larger, so this may be a read error. The chain links TRBV7-2 to TRBJ2-1; D is possibly TRBD1 (6 bases). This CDR3 is built from 14 residues. The V gene's germline CDR1 is SGHTA and CDR2 FQGNSA. The V end was cut by 8 bases, the J end by 5 bases, with 16 bases between. The chain's CDR3 is CASGSGATDNEQFF. As DNA, the CDR3 is TGTGCCAGCGGTTCAGGGGCGACCGACAATGAGCAGTTCTTC.

This clonotype was picked up many times. V gene TRBV25-1 combines with J gene TRBJ2-3; 9 bases line up with TRBD2. The CDR3 has 19 residues. Germline V gene sequence: CDR1 MGHDK, CDR2 SYGVNS. The V and J ends lost 5 bases and 0 bases, in that order; junction bases with no gene match: 15. CDR3 DNA: TGTGCCAGCAGTCACAGCTCCCGACTAGCGGAGACTAGCACAGATACGCAGTATTTT. Amino acids: CASSHSSRLAETSTDTQYF. The variable domain in full, completed from reference TRBV25-1 and TRBJ2-3, reads EADIYQTPRYLVIGTGKKITLECSQTMGHDKMYWYQQDPGMELHLIHYSYGVNSTEKGDLSSESTVSRIRTEHFPLTLESARPSHTSQYLCASSHSSRLAETSTDTQYFGPGTRLTVL.

About this clonotype: A much larger clone lies one base from this, so it may be a read error. The chain uses TRBV5-1 and TRBJ2-3; the D gene is possibly TRBD2 (7 bases). The CDR3 totals 17 residues. CDR1 SGHRS and CDR2 YFSETQ come from the germline V gene. CDR3 in amino acids: CANSLAGLAGAQDTQYF. The CDR3 DNA follows: TGCGCCAACAGCTTGGCGGGACTGGCGGGGGCCCAAGATACGCAGTATTTT.

Comment on this clonotype: A much larger clone is a single base away; this may be a read error. The chain uses TRBV29-1 and TRBJ1-2; maybe TRBD1 (5 bases). Germline assignment: CDR1 SQVTM and CDR2 ANQGSEA. CDR3 size: 12 residues. Trimming removed 3 bases from V and 7 bases from J, with 12 bases in between. CDR3 residues: CSVDGGTCGYTF. The CDR3 bases are TGCAGCGTTGACGGGGGAACCTGTGGCTACACCTTC. The full variable domain, completed using reference TRBV29-1 and TRBJ1-2, is SAVISQKPSRDICQRGTSLTIQCQVDSQVTMMFWYRQQPGQSLTLIATANQGSEATYESGFVIDKFPISRPNLTFSTLTVSNMSPEDSSIYLCSVDGGTCGYTFGSGTRLTVV.

The V and J genes are TRBV12-3 or TRBV12-4 and TRBJ2-7; D ambiguous. The ends were cut back, 8 bases at V and 4 bases at J, with 15 bases in the middle. The CDR3 length is 13 residues. CDR3 region: CASCGPLSYEQYF. CDR3 bases: TGTGCCAGCTGCGGACCCCTAAGTTACGAGCAGTACTTC.

This clonotype was detected ten times or more. This chain links TRBV9 with TRBJ1-2; no firm D call. The germline CDR1 and CDR2 sequences are SGDLS and YYNGEE. The CDR3 covers 13 residues. Trimming shortened V by 6 bases and J by 7 bases, and 16 bases separated the two germline ends. In DNA form, the CDR3 reads TGTGCCAGCACCTTAACGTGGTCGGGTGGCTACACCTTC. Protein: CASTLTWSGGYTF.

Ten or more counts support this clonotype. The gene calls are TRBV20-1 and TRBJ1-2, with 7 bases fitting TRBD1. CDR3 length: 13 amino acids. V lost 5 bases and J lost 4; bases outside the gene matches: 7. The germline V gene encodes CDR1 DFQATT and CDR2 SNEGSKA (reference sequence). The CDR3 sequence is CSARRDSLYGYTF. CDR3 nucleotides: TGCAGTGCTCGCCGGGACAGTCTCTATGGCTACACCTTC.

This clonotype was seen a few times. This could be a read error, since a much larger clone is one nucleotide away. This chain connects TRBV29-1 to TRBJ2-3; TRBD2 matches 9 bases. CDR1 SQVTM and CDR2 ANQGSEA come from the germline V gene. The CDR3 is 19 amino acids. The trim removed 1 base at V and 0 bases at J, leaving 14 bases unmatched. CDR3 DNA: TGCAGCGTTGAAGGTTCCGGCGGGAGGGCCGGGCCTAGCACAGATACGCAGTATTTT. The encoded protein is CSVEGSGGRAGPSTDTQYF.

Comments on this clonotype: Just one base apart from a much larger clone, this may be a read error. The DNA of the CDR3 is TGTGCCAGCGAGAGGGACCCCTACAATGAGCAGTTCTTC. This translates into CASERDPYNEQFF. This rearrangement joins TRBV2 to TRBJ2-1; TRBD1 or TRBD2 may be the D gene (5 bases each). The germline V gene has CDR1 SNHLY and CDR2 FYNNEI. The CDR3 contains 13 residues. V dropped 8 bases and J dropped 2 bases, with 10 bases sitting between them.

This clonotype was counted between two and nine times. A much larger clone sits a single nucleotide away, making a read error possible. V usage is TRBV2 and J usage is TRBJ2-5; no clear D gene. CDR3 length: 14 amino acids. Per the germline V gene, CDR1 is SNHLY and CDR2 is FYNNEI. The CDR3 coding sequence is TGTGTCAGCAACAACCAGCTGCCTGGTGAGACCCAGTACTTC. Amino acid sequence: CVSNNQLPGETQYF.

A single count supports this clonotype. This chain joins TRBV15 and TRBJ2-2, with D unresolved. This CDR3 spans 15 amino acids. The V end lost 0 bases, the J end lost 4 bases, and 9 bases lay between the germline ends. Germline CDR1 and CDR2: LNHNV and YYDKDF (reference sequence). DNA for the CDR3: TGTGCCACCAGCAGAGATGGTTCCGGCACCGGGGAGCTGTTTTTT. Amino acids: CATSRDGSGTGELFF.

The table lists this clonotype with many counts. The rearrangement joins TRBV25-1 to TRBJ2-1, with D perhaps matching TRBD2 (6 bases). The CDR3 extends over 15 amino acids. The germline V and J ends were trimmed by 5 bases and 0 bases, with 11 bases remaining between them. Germline CDR1 and CDR2: MGHDK and SYGVNS. In DNA form, the CDR3 reads TGTGCCAGCAGTTTGGGACTGAGCTCCTACAATGAGCAGTTCTTC. Translated, it gives CASSLGLSSYNEQFF.

The chain is built from TRBV29-1 and TRBJ2-7; TRBD1 agrees at 11 bases. J was trimmed by 0 bases and V by 7 bases; bases with no gene match: 8. The CDR3 is 15 amino acids. CDR1 is SQVTM, CDR2 ANQGSEA, per germline. The CDR3 DNA follows: TGCAGCGCTTGCCCGGGGACAGGGGGCTCCTACGAGCAGTACTTC. It yields the protein CSACPGTGGSYEQYF.